This T cell receptor (beta chain) is from a study of blood T cell repertoires in COVID-19. At the level of the study: Samples taken during acute and convalescent COVID-19 were collected in the United States, Italy and Spain. PBMCs, B-cell-depleted T cells, or T cells were the source of the cDNA or gDNA that made up the material.

In germline, CDR1 is LNHDA, CDR2 SQIVND (reference sequence). With V trimmed by 8 bases and J by 12 bases, 9 bases remained unmatched. The CDR3 contains 13 residues. In the original analysis: By means of reference gene primer amplification, nucleated cell counts were estimated. Here immunoSEQ multiplex PCR was the method, and the copy in TCRdb shows in-frame clones only, minus some. The V and J calls and clone size come from that table; D and trimming were worked out from the DNA. Seen here are around 12,000 clones, 70% to 90% observed once, and the top ten hold over 2.5%. The source of this sequence is a human donor in a cohort sampled during active COVID-19. The sample taken for sequencing was peripheral blood. The chain carries TRBV19 and TRBJ2-1; 11 bases map to TRBD2. The CDR3 is CASGSGGAGRQFF. In DNA form, the CDR3 reads TGTGCCAGTGGTAGCGGGGGGGCGGGTCGGCAGTTCTTC.